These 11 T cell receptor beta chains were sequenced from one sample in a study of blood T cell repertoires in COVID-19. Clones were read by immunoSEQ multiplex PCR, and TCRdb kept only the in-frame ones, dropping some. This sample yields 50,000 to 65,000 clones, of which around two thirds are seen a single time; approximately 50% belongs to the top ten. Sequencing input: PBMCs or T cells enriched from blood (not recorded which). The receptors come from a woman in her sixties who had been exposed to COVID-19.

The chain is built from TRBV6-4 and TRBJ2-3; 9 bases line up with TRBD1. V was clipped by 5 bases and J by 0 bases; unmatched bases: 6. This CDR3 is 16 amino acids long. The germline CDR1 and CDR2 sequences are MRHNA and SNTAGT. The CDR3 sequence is CASSSTGGGSTDTQYF. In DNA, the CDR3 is TGTGCCAGCAGTAGCACAGGGGGCGGAAGCACAGATACGCAGTATTTT.

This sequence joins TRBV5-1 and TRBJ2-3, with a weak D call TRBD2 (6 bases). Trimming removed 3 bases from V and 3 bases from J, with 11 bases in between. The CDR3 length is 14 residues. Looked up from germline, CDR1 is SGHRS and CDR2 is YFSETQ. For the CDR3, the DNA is TGCGCCAGCAGCTCGGGGACTCAGACAGATACGCAGTATTTT. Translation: CASSSGTQTDTQYF.

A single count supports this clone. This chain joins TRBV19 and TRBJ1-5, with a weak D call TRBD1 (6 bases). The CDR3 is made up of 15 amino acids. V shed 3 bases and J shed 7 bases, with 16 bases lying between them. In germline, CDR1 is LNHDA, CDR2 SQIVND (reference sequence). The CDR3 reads CASSIPGRTDQPQHF. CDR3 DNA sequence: TGTGCCAGTAGTATCCCGGGGCGGACAGACCAGCCCCAGCATTTT.

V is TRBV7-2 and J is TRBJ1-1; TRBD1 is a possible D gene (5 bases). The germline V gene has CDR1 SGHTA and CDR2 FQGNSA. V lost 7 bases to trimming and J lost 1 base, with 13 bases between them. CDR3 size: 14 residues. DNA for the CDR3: TGTGCCAGCAAACGGGGGGTCGGGAACACTGAAGCTTTCTTT. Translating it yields CASKRGVGNTEAFF.

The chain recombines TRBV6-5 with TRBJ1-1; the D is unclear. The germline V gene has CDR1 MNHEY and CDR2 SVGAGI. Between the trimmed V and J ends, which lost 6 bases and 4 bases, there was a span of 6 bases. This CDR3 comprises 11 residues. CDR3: CASSRLTEAFF. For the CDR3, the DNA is TGTGCCAGCAGCCGTCTCACTGAAGCTTTCTTT.

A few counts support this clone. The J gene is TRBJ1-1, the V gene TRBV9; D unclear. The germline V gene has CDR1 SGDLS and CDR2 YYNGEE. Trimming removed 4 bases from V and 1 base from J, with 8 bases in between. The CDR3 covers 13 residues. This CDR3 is CASSPLQNTEAFF. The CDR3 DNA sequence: TGTGCCAGCAGCCCCTTACAGAACACTGAAGCTTTCTTT.

CDR3 amino acids: CASSAGNTYGYTF. The CDR3, as DNA: TGTGCCAGCAGCGCAGGGAATACCTATGGCTACACCTTC. The V and J genes are TRBV7-9 and TRBJ1-2, with D maybe TRBD1 (5 bases). CDR3 length: 13 amino acids. Germline V CDR1 and CDR2: SEHNR, FQNEAQ (reference sequence). Trimming pared 5 bases from V and 4 bases from J, leaving 11 bases between.

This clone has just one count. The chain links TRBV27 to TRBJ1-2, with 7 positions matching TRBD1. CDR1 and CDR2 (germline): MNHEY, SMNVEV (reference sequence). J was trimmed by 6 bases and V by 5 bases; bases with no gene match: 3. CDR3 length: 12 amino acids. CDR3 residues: CASSPRGNGYTF. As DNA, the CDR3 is TGTGCCAGCAGTCCCAGGGGGAATGGCTACACCTTC.

CDR3 in DNA: TGCGCCAGCAGAAGGGACGGGACAGGGGTGAATGAGCAGTTCTTC. This encodes CASRRDGTGVNEQFF. The V and J genes are TRBV5-1 and TRBJ2-1; 10 bases are shared with TRBD1. Looked up from germline, CDR1 is SGHRS and CDR2 is YFSETQ. The V gene end was trimmed by 5 bases and the J gene end by 7 bases; junction bases not matched to a gene: 9. The CDR3 contains 15 residues.

The CDR3 coding sequence is TGTGCCAGCGGTCAGGGGGCGGATGGCTACACCTTC. The encoded protein is CASGQGADGYTF. This chain links TRBV7-9 with TRBJ1-2; 8 positions match TRBD1. The trim removed 8 bases at V and 6 bases at J, leaving 5 bases unmatched. CDR3 length equals 12 residues. Germline values: CDR1 SEHNR, CDR2 FQNEAQ (reference sequence).

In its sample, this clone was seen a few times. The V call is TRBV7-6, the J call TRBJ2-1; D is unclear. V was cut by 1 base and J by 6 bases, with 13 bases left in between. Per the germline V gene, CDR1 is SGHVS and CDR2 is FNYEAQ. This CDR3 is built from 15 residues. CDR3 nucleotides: TGTGCCAGCAGCTTAGGAGTCGGGTCCATCAATGAGCAGTTCTTC. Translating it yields CASSLGVGSINEQFF.